Below, 10 T cell receptor beta chains from the same sample are listed, as sequenced in a study of cytomegalovirus exposure and HLA in healthy donors. TCRdb keeps only in-frame clones here, not all; method: immunoSEQ multiplex PCR. The table records about 130,000 clones, around nine tenths of them present only once. The sample comprised PBMCs. These receptors were taken from a woman aged 18-29 years in good health and CMV-seronegative.

The chain carries TRBV11-3 and TRBJ2-1; 7 nucleotides match TRBD2. After removal of 1 base from V and 4 bases from J, the junction contained 1 base not matched to a gene. The CDR3 has 14 amino acids. Germline CDR1 SGHNT, CDR2 YENEEA. The CDR3 loop is CASSLGGGYNEQFF. Here the CDR3 DNA reads TGTGCCAGCAGCTTAGGGGGAGGGTACAATGAGCAGTTCTTC. The whole variable domain, remainder taken from reference TRBV11-3 and TRBJ2-1, is EAGVVQSPRYKIIEKKQPVAFWCNPISGHNTLYWYLQNLGQGPELLIRYENEEAVDDSQLPKDRFSAERLKGVDSTLKIQPAELGDSAVYLCASSLGGGYNEQFFGPGTRLTVL.

The chain has TRBV7-6 and TRBJ2-2; possibly TRBD2 for D (6 bases). This CDR3 has 17 amino acids. Per germline, CDR1 SGHVS and CDR2 FNYEAQ. V lost 3 bases to trimming and J lost 2 bases, with 16 bases between them. The CDR3 is CASSFAGTRLNTGELFF. DNA of the CDR3: TGTGCCAGCAGCTTCGCGGGGACCCGCCTTAACACCGGGGAGCTGTTTTTT.

The genes are TRBV27 and TRBJ1-5, with 10 bases identical to TRBD1. The V segment lost 5 bases and the J segment 7 bases; nucleotides outside the gene matches: 5. CDR1 and CDR2 (germline): MNHEY, SMNVEV (reference sequence). The CDR3 covers 14 residues. The CDR3 reads CASSPGTGVQPQHF. For the CDR3, the DNA is TGTGCCAGCAGTCCCGGGACAGGGGTCCAGCCCCAGCATTTT.

The J gene is TRBJ2-5, the V gene TRBV5-1; 7 positions match TRBD1. Trimming took 3 bases from V and 5 from J; bases not matched to a gene: 7. Germline V gene sequence: CDR1 SGHRS, CDR2 YFSETQ. There are 14 residues in the CDR3. CDR3 region: CASSSIQGEETQYF. In DNA form, the CDR3 reads TGCGCCAGCAGCTCAATCCAGGGGGAGGAGACCCAGTACTTC.

DNA for the CDR3: TGTGCCAGCAGCCTTGGGACAGTCGAGCAGTACTTC. This gives the protein CASSLGTVEQYF. V gene TRBV11-2 combines with J gene TRBJ2-7; the match to TRBD1 covers 7 bases. The CDR3 runs to 12 residues. The V gene's germline CDR1 is SGHAT and CDR2 FQNNGV. Trimming cost V 5 bases and J 6 bases; bases outside gene matches: 4.

The J gene is TRBJ2-1, the V gene TRBV4-2; D might be TRBD1 (6 bases). The germline gives CDR1 LGHNA, CDR2 YNFKEQ. V was cut by 6 bases and J by 7 bases, with 7 bases left in between. CDR3 size: 11 residues. CDR3 amino acids: CASRRGNEQFF. The CDR3 coding sequence is TGTGCCAGCAGGAGGGGGAATGAGCAGTTCTTC.

J is TRBJ2-7 and V is TRBV2, with unresolved D. Germline CDR1 is SNHLY and CDR2 is FYNNEI. V dropped 3 bases and J dropped 4 bases, with 7 bases sitting between them. The CDR3 is made up of 12 amino acids. CDR3 bases: TGTGCCAGCAGTGAGCGAGTATACGAGCAGTACTTC. Its translation: CASSERVYEQYF.

The chain has TRBV7-9 and TRBJ2-7, with TRBD2 matching over 9 bases. Germline CDR1 reads SEHNR; CDR2 reads FQNEAQ (reference sequence). CDR3 length: 14 residues. With V trimmed by 6 bases and J by 6 bases, 9 bases remained unmatched. As DNA, the CDR3 is TGTGCCAGCAGAATGCGGGGGGGGTCGACCGAGCAGTACTTC. Amino acid sequence: CASRMRGGSTEQYF. Together with reference TRBV7-9 and TRBJ2-7, the CDR3 gives the full variable domain: DTGVSQNPRHKITKRGQNVTFRCDPISEHNRLYWYRQTLGQGPEFLTYFQNEAQLEKSRLLSDRFSAERPKGSFSTLEIQRTEQGDSAMYLCASRMRGGSTEQYFGPGTRLTVT.

Here the CDR3 DNA reads TGTGCCAGCAGCGTAACTAGCGGGAGAGGGGAGACCCAGTACTTC. It yields the protein CASSVTSGRGETQYF. The chain has TRBV11-3 and TRBJ2-5, with 11 bases lining up with TRBD2. CDR3 size: 15 residues. The V gene's germline CDR1 is SGHNT and CDR2 YENEEA. V lost 5 bases to trimming and J lost 5 bases; unmatched junction nucleotides: 7.

This chain joins TRBV7-9 and TRBJ2-1, with 9 positions matching TRBD2. The J segment lost 4 bases and the V segment lost 6 bases, leaving 4 bases of the junction unmatched. The germline gives CDR1 SEHNR, CDR2 FQNEAQ (reference sequence). The CDR3 sequence is 14 residues long. As DNA, the CDR3 is TGTGCCAGCAGTCTAGCGGGAATATACAATGAGCAGTTCTTC. This translates into CASSLAGIYNEQFF.